The 14 T cell receptor beta chains presented below share a single source sample, sequenced in a study of T cells in Graves' hyperthyroidism and ophthalmopathy. RNA transcripts gave rise to amplified TCR beta CDR3 regions. A set of HTBI primers served as the primers for a first-round RT-PCR of the TCR CDR3. TCRdb re-derived calls from the multiplex PCR reads in MiXCR, one entry per CDR3 protein. The data contain about 700,000 distinct CDR3 sequences, just under 45% of them singletons. Sequences were obtained from peripheral blood or thyroid tissue (not recorded which). The receptors come from an adult man with Graves' disease, either hyperthyroidism or ophthalmopathy (not recorded which).

This chain joins TRBV7-6 and TRBJ2-7; possibly TRBD1 or TRBD2 for D (5 bases each). Germline CDR1 SGHVS, CDR2 FNYEAQ. CDR3 length equals 13 residues. V was clipped by 8 bases and J by 7 bases, with 18 bases between them. This CDR3 reads CASSTGPRGEQYF. The CDR3 DNA sequence: TGTGCCAGCTCAACGGGCCCGAGGGGTGAGCAGTACTTC.

Ten or more counts support this clonotype. The CDR3 here is CSVEDDMGYTF. Here the CDR3 DNA reads TGCAGCGTTGAAGACGACATGGGCTACACCTTC. This rearrangement joins TRBV29-1 to TRBJ1-2, with D hard to call. The CDR3 is 11 amino acids. Deletions cut 0 bases from V and 8 bases from J, with 7 bases between. Germline CDR1 is SQVTM and CDR2 is ANQGSEA.

As to this clonotype: This may stem from a read error, because a much larger clone lies one nucleotide away. This sequence joins TRBV7-8 and TRBJ1-2; the D gene is possibly TRBD1 (5 bases). Germline CDR1 reads SGHVS; CDR2 reads FQNEAQ. Trimming left V 5 bases short and J 1 base short, with 11 bases between. The length of the CDR3 is 14 residues. Here the CDR3 reads CASSTGRVNYGYTF. The CDR3 DNA reads as TGTGCCAGCAGCACGGGACGTGTTAACTATGGCTACACCTTC.

The sample holds many counts of this clonotype. The chain couples TRBV2 to TRBJ1-2, with TRBD1 matching 9 bases. The CDR3 runs to 12 residues. Losses at the gene ends were 6 bases for V and 4 bases for J; bases not matched to a gene: 0. Looked up from germline, CDR1 is SNHLY and CDR2 is FYNNEI. The CDR3 here is CASRDRGYGYTF. The CDR3, as DNA: TGTGCCAGCAGGGACAGGGGCTATGGCTACACCTTC.

V usage is TRBV7-9 and J usage is TRBJ1-2, with unresolved D. Germline V gene data show CDR1 as SEHNR and CDR2 as FQNEAQ (reference sequence). This CDR3 region has 13 residues. Trimming took off 6 bases at V and 2 bases at J, with 10 bases between the two ends. The CDR3 here is CASSVGFNYGYTF. CDR3 DNA sequence: TGTGCCAGCAGTGTCGGCTTCAACTATGGCTACACCTTC.

This clonotype was counted at least ten times. The DNA for the CDR3 is TGTGCCAGCAGCCTGACCGCCCCGGATAGCAATCAGCCCCAGCATTTT. Translation: CASSLTAPDSNQPQHF. This chain links TRBV7-8 with TRBJ1-5; no definite D call. Trimming pared 5 bases from V and 0 bases from J, leaving 14 bases between. CDR1 is SGHVS and CDR2 is FQNEAQ in the germline V gene. The length of the CDR3 is 16 residues.

This chain connects TRBV29-1 to TRBJ2-2, with TRBD2 identical over 14 bases. This CDR3 is 15 amino acids long. V was pared by 4 bases and J by 7 bases, with 5 bases of the junction left unmatched. Germline loops: CDR1 SQVTM, CDR2 ANQGSEA. For the CDR3, the DNA is TGCAGCGTTGCAGGGGGACTAGCGGGAGTCGGGGAGCTGTTTTTT. It yields the protein CSVAGGLAGVGELFF.

The rearrangement links TRBV7-3 to TRBJ2-5; D may be TRBD1 (6 bases). V was clipped by 2 bases and J by 7 bases, with 17 bases between them. This CDR3 has 15 residues. Germline V gene data show CDR1 as SGHTA and CDR2 as FQGTGA. The CDR3 is CASSLAEDRFGTQYF. As DNA, the CDR3 is TGTGCCAGCAGCTTAGCAGAAGACAGGTTTGGGACCCAGTACTTC.

In its sample, this clonotype was seen once. This may be a read error: a much more frequent sequence differs by one nucleotide. The V gene is TRBV10-3, the J gene TRBJ1-5; 7 nucleotides match TRBD1. The trim removed 2 bases at V and 2 bases at J, leaving 6 bases unmatched. The CDR3 consists of 16 residues. Germline V lookup: CDR1 ENHRY, CDR2 SYGVKD. This CDR3 is CAISERGHRGNQPQHF. CDR3 in DNA: TGTGCCATCAGTGAGAGGGGGCACAGGGGCAATCAGCCCCAGCATTTT.

CDR3 DNA sequence: TGTGCCAGCAGCGTACTCGGGACAGATAATGAAAAACTGTTTTTT. Amino acid sequence: CASSVLGTDNEKLFF. The chain couples TRBV9 to TRBJ1-4; 7 bases are shared with TRBD1. CDR1 is SGDLS and CDR2 is YYNGEE in the germline V gene. Trimming cost V 1 base and J 4 bases; bases outside gene matches: 4. The CDR3 spans 15 residues.

This clonotype has ten or more counts. V gene TRBV24-1 combines with J gene TRBJ1-5; the D gene is possibly TRBD1 (6 bases). Trimming left V 9 bases short and J 0 bases short, with 8 bases between. Germline-derived CDR1 and CDR2 are KGHDR and SFDVKD. This CDR3 has 13 amino acids. CDR3 sequence (DNA): TGTGCCACCGGGGACAATAGCAATCAGCCCCAGCATTTT. Translating gives CATGDNSNQPQHF.

This clonotype has only a few counts. The chain recombines TRBV20-1 with TRBJ1-1, with D tentatively TRBD1 (6 bases). Germline CDR1 is DFQATT and CDR2 is SNEGSKA (reference sequence). V dropped 6 bases and J dropped 3 bases, with 11 bases sitting between them. CDR3 length: 12 residues. CDR3 DNA: TGCAGTGCCACGGAGGGGGACACTGAAGCTTTCTTT. Translation gives CSATEGDTEAFF.

The table lists this clonotype with a few counts. V and J are TRBV24-1 and TRBJ2-2; a possible D gene is TRBD1 (5 bases). Germline V gene data show CDR1 as KGHDR and CDR2 as SFDVKD. The CDR3 runs 16 residues. Deletions cut 2 bases from V and 0 bases from J, with 9 bases between. The CDR3 protein is CATSDSWGANTGELFF. CDR3 nucleotide sequence: TGTGCCACCAGTGATTCTTGGGGCGCGAACACCGGGGAGCTGTTTTTT.

This clonotype was seen ten or more times. The rearrangement links TRBV7-9 to TRBJ1-5, with D uncertain. Deletions cut 7 bases from V and 3 bases from J, with 10 bases between. The germline gives CDR1 SEHNR, CDR2 FQNEAQ (reference sequence). This CDR3 is built from 13 residues. CDR3 loop: CASNSGPNQPQHF. In DNA, the CDR3 is TGTGCCAGCAACTCGGGCCCCAATCAGCCCCAGCATTTT.